This T cell receptor beta chain was captured by sequencing in a study of blood T cell repertoires in COVID-19. The wider study: PBMCs, B-cell-depleted T cells, or T cells were the source of the cDNA or gDNA that made up the material.

Germline CDR1 reads SGHKS; CDR2 reads YYEKEE (reference sequence). The CDR3 spans 17 residues. J gave up 0 bases and V 2 bases, and 11 bases lay outside the gene matches. Authors' analysis steps: How many nucleated cells were present was estimated from reference gene primer amplification. Some clones are missing from TCRdb's copy, which holds only in-frame ones; the method was immunoSEQ multiplex PCR. That table gives V, J and clone size, and the DNA gave D and trimming. The sample records 110,000 to 150,000 clones, 80% to 85% being singletons. Sequences were obtained from peripheral blood. The rearrangement links TRBV5-5 to TRBJ2-7; 7 nucleotides match TRBD1. This TCR derives from a human donor in a cohort sampled during active COVID-19. In nucleotides, the CDR3 is TGTGCCAGCAGCTTTCCGGGACAGCCCGGGCGCTCCTACGAGCAGTACTTC. Translation gives CASSFPGQPGRSYEQYF.